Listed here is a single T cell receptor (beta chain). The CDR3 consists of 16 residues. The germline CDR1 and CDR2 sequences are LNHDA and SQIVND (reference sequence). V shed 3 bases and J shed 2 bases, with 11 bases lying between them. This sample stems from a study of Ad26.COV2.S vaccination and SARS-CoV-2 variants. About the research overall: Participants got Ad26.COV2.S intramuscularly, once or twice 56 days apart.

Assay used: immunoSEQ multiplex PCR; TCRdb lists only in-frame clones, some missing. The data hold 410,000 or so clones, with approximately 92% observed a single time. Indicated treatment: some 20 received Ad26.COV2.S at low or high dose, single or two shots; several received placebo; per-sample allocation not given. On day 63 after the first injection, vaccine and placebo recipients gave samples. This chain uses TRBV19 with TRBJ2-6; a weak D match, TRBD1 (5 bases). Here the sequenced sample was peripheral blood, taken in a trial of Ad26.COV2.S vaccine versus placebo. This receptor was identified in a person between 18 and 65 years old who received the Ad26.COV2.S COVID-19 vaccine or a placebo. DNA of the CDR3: TGTGCCAGTAGTATGGCAGGGAATCCTGGGGCCAACGTCCTGACTTTC. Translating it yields CASSMAGNPGANVLTF.